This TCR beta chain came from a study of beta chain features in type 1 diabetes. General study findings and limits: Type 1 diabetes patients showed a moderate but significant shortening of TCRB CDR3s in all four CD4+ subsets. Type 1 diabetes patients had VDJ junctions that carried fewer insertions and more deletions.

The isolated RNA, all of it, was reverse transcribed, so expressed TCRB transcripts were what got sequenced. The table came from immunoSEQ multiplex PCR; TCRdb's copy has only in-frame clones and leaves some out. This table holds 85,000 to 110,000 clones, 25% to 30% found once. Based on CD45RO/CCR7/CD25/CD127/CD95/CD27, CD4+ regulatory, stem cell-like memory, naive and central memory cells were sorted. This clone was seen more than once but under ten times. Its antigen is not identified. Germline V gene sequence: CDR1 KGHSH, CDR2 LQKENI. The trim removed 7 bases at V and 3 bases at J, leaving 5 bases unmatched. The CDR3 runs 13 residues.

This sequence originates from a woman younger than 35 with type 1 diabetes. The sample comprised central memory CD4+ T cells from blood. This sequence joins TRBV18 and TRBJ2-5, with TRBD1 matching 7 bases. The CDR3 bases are TGTGCCAGCTTAGGGACAGCAGAAGAGACCCAGTACTTC. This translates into CASLGTAEETQYF.